The next 10 T cell receptor beta chains were all read from a single sample in a study of beta chain features in type 1 diabetes. The whole isolated RNA underwent reverse transcription, so sequencing captured expressed TCRB transcripts. Some clones are missing from TCRdb's copy, which holds only in-frame ones; the method was immunoSEQ multiplex PCR. The sample lists about 620,000 clones; around 16% were seen once. Sequencing used naive CD4+ T cells from blood. The receptor set was obtained from a man between 18 and 29 years old in good health.

The J gene is TRBJ1-1, the V gene TRBV4-2, with D unclear. V lost 1 base to trimming and J lost 5 bases, with 14 bases between them. The CDR3 length is 15 residues. Germline loops: CDR1 LGHNA, CDR2 YNFKEQ. CDR3 in amino acids: CASSQGRREGTEAFF. CDR3 sequence (DNA): TGTGCCAGCAGCCAAGGTAGGAGGGAAGGGACTGAAGCTTTCTTT.

V gene TRBV7-9 combines with J gene TRBJ1-6; D is unresolved. This CDR3 contains 16 residues. V shed 5 bases and J shed 0 bases, with 11 bases lying between them. Germline CDR1 is SEHNR and CDR2 is FQNEAQ (reference sequence). CDR3 loop: CASSARGSSYNSPLHF. In DNA, the CDR3 is TGTGCCAGCAGCGCCCGGGGTAGCTCCTATAATTCACCCCTCCACTTT.

This chain uses TRBV7-2 with TRBJ2-7, with 8 bases matching TRBD2. The germline gives CDR1 SGHTA, CDR2 FQGNSA. The CDR3 totals 15 residues. J was trimmed by 7 bases and V by 2 bases; bases with no gene match: 10. The CDR3: CASSLLGGVPREQYF. The DNA of the CDR3 is TGTGCCAGCAGCTTACTCGGGGGGGTCCCTCGAGAGCAGTACTTC.

This clone was observed a handful of times. This chain connects TRBV9 to TRBJ2-2; TRBD2 aligns across 11 bases. CDR1 and CDR2 from the germline V gene are SGDLS and YYNGEE. The V and J ends lost 3 bases and 8 bases, in that order; junction bases with no gene match: 9. CDR3 length: 16 residues. The CDR3 here is CASSANSGGATGELFF. The CDR3 bases are TGTGCCAGCAGCGCCAATAGCGGGGGGGCCACAGGGGAGCTGTTTTTT.

The chain joins TRBV7-2 to TRBJ2-1; D assignment may be TRBD1 or TRBD2 (5 bases each). The V end was cut by 2 bases, the J end by 9 bases, with 17 bases between. The CDR3 consists of 15 residues. In germline, CDR1 is SGHTA, CDR2 FQGNSA. The CDR3 spells CASSLNPGAHREQFF. CDR3 DNA: TGTGCCAGCAGCTTAAACCCCGGGGCACATCGTGAGCAGTTCTTC.

This clone has more than one count but fewer than ten. The chain employs TRBV27 and TRBJ2-2, with D possibly being TRBD1 (6 bases). CDR3 length: 16 residues. CDR1 and CDR2 (germline): MNHEY, SMNVEV (reference sequence). Trimming removed 5 bases from V and 5 bases from J, with 18 bases in between. As DNA, the CDR3 is TGTGCCAGCAGTCGAAGCTCAGGGGAAAATACCGGGGAGCTGTTTTTT. Translated, it gives CASSRSSGENTGELFF.

Only a few counts were recorded for this clone. The CDR3 sequence: CASSSRRWRQETQYF. CDR3 in DNA: TGTGCCAGCAGTTCCAGGCGGTGGCGGCAAGAGACCCAGTACTTC. The rearrangement joins TRBV6-5 to TRBJ2-5; no firm D call. Trimming cost V 4 bases and J 2 bases, with 14 bases left between them. CDR1 MNHEY and CDR2 SVGAGI come from the germline V gene. This CDR3 is 15 amino acids long.

This clone was seen once. DNA for the CDR3: TGTGCCAGCTCACCCCGGGACAGGGATTTAGGCGAGCAGTACTTC. Amino acid sequence: CASSPRDRDLGEQYF. The chain uses TRBV18 and TRBJ2-7; 9 bases align to TRBD1. The CDR3 consists of 15 residues. Losses at the gene ends were 3 bases for V and 6 bases for J; bases not matched to a gene: 9. From germline, CDR1 is KGHSH and CDR2 LQKENI.

This clone was counted only a few times. At one of its ends the junction is not consistent with the germline gene, which may arise from a read error. The chain recombines TRBV18 with TRBJ2-1; D is undetermined. CDR1 and CDR2 (germline): KGHSH, LQKENI. The CDR3 contains 16 residues. Here the CDR3 reads CASSLPSGRSYNEQFF. CDR3 nucleotides: TGTGCCAGCTCCCTACCATCCGGCAGGTCCTACAATGAGCAATTCTTC.

This clone was detected a few times. The gene calls are TRBV7-2 and TRBJ2-7; 7 nucleotides align to TRBD1. Germline CDR1 SGHTA, CDR2 FQGNSA. The CDR3 loop spans 13 amino acids. Trimming took 5 bases from V and 0 from J; bases not matched to a gene: 1. The CDR3 DNA reads as TGTGCCAGCAGCCAGGGGGTCTCCTACGAGCAGTACTTC. Its translation is CASSQGVSYEQYF.